Below, 9 T cell receptor beta chains from the same sample are listed, as sequenced in a study of T-cell reconstitution after alpha-beta-depleted transplantation in children. The library targeted TCRbeta and was prepared with unique molecular identifiers. Using its own MiXCR run on the PCR reads, TCRdb lists one record per CDR3 protein. The sample lists some 550,000 distinct CDR3 sequences, around 19% occurring once. Here the sequenced sample was PBMCs from the stem cell graft donor, taken from the stem cell graft. Every receptor here comes from a human donor who donated a stem cell graft to a child with acute lymphoblastic leukemia.

This clonotype was counted at least ten times. The rearrangement joins TRBV5-1 to TRBJ2-1, with D possibly being TRBD1 (5 bases). CDR3 length equals 13 residues. The V end lost 4 bases, the J end lost 5 bases, and 10 bases lay between the germline ends. Germline CDR1 reads SGHRS; CDR2 reads YFSETQ. The CDR3 sequence is CASSITGNNEQFF. The CDR3, as DNA: TGCGCCAGCAGCATCACAGGTAACAATGAGCAGTTCTTC.

This clonotype has a count of ten or more. The gene calls are TRBV21-1 and TRBJ2-6. TRBV21-1 is marked as a pseudogene. The CDR3 runs 10 residues. The DNA of the CDR3 is TGTAACTCTGGGGCCAACGTCCTGACTTTC. It is translated as CNSGANVLTF.

This clonotype was seen more than once but under ten times. This chain uses TRBV6-5 with TRBJ2-3; 12 nucleotides line up with TRBD2. With 0 bases clipped from V and 3 bases from J, the junction kept 7 bases outside the gene matches. This CDR3 is 18 amino acids long. CDR1 is MNHEY, CDR2 SVGAGI, per germline. DNA of the CDR3: TGTGCCAGCAGTTACTCGGTCCTAGCGGGAGGGCCGACAGATACGCAGTATTTT. This translates into CASSYSVLAGGPTDTQYF.

The rearrangement uses TRBV7-3 and TRBJ2-7; tentatively, D is TRBD1 or TRBD2 (7 bases each). V lost 5 bases, J lost 3 bases, and 14 bases lay in between. Germline V CDR1 and CDR2: SGHTA, FQGTGA. This CDR3 has 14 amino acids. This CDR3 reads CASSQGRGGYEQYF. Here the CDR3 DNA reads TGTGCCAGCAGCCAAGGCAGGGGGGGCTACGAGCAGTACTTC.

The rearrangement links TRBV4-1 to TRBJ2-7; D not certain. V lost 3 bases and J lost 2, with 17 bases in between. Germline V gene lookup returns CDR1 MGHRA and CDR2 YSYEKL. The CDR3 sequence is 16 residues long. For the CDR3, the DNA is TGCGCCAGCAGCCATTCCTATTACACGGCGGCCTACGAGCAGTACTTC. Translating it yields CASSHSYYTAAYEQYF.

This clonotype showed up just a few times. The J gene is TRBJ2-3, the V gene TRBV20-1; D remains ambiguous. The CDR3 runs to 14 residues. The V end lost 0 bases, the J end lost 3 bases, and 10 bases lay between the germline ends. Per the germline V gene, CDR1 is DFQATT and CDR2 is SNEGSKA (reference sequence). CDR3 loop: CSAREPSRTDTQYF. Written as DNA, the CDR3 is TGCAGTGCTAGAGAGCCTAGTCGGACAGATACGCAGTATTTT.

This clonotype was counted a few times. J is TRBJ2-1 and V is TRBV5-1; 9 bases fit TRBD2. V lost 0 bases to trimming and J lost 5 bases; unmatched junction nucleotides: 6. This CDR3 region has 16 residues. The germline gives CDR1 SGHRS, CDR2 YFSETQ. As DNA, the CDR3 is TGCGCCAGCAGCTTGGCCGTGGCTAGCGGGAACAATGAGCAGTTCTTC. Translation: CASSLAVASGNNEQFF.

This clonotype was seen only a few times. V and J are TRBV5-5 and TRBJ2-2, with D perhaps given as TRBD1 or TRBD2 (5 bases each). The CDR3 sequence is 18 residues long. V lost 4 bases and J lost 4, with 23 bases in between. Germline-derived CDR1 and CDR2 are SGHKS and YYEKEE (reference sequence). In nucleotides, the CDR3 is TGTGCCAGCAGCCCCGGGACCCGGTTACAAAAATCCACCGGGGAGCTGTTTTTT. It codes for CASSPGTRLQKSTGELFF.

This clonotype has just a few counts. This chain links TRBV15 with TRBJ1-4, with a weak D call TRBD1 (5 bases). This CDR3 has 16 residues. Germline values: CDR1 LNHNV, CDR2 YYDKDF (reference sequence). V was trimmed by 3 bases and J by 4 bases, leaving 15 bases between them. The CDR3 sequence: CATSSEGRGFNEKLFF. As DNA, the CDR3 is TGTGCCACCAGCAGTGAGGGACGGGGATTTAATGAAAAACTGTTTTTT. The full variable domain, completed using reference TRBV15 and TRBJ1-4, is DAMVIQNPRYQVTQFGKPVTLSCSQTLNHNVMYWYQQKSSQAPKLLFHYYDKDFNNEADTPDNFQSRRPNTSFCFLDIRSPGLGDTAMYLCATSSEGRGFNEKLFFGSGTQLSVL.